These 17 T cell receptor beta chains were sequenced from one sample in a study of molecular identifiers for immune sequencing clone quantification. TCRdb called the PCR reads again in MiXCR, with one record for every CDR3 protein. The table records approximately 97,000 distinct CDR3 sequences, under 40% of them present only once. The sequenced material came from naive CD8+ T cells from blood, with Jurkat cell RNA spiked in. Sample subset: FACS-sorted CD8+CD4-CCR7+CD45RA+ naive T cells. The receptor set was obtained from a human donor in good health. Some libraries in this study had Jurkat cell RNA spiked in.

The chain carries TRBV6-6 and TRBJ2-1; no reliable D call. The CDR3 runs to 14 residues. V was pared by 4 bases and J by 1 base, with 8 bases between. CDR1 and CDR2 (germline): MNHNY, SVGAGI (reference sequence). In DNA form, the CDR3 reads TGTGCCAGCAGTTCCTCCAATTCCTACAATGAGCAGTTCTTC. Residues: CASSSSNSYNEQFF.

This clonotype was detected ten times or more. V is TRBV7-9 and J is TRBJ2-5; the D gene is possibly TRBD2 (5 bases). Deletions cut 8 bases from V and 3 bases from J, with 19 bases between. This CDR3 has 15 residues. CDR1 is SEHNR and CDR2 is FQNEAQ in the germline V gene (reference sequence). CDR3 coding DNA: TGTGCCAGCCGACATAGGATAGAGGGCGAAGAGACCCAGTACTTC. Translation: CASRHRIEGEETQYF.

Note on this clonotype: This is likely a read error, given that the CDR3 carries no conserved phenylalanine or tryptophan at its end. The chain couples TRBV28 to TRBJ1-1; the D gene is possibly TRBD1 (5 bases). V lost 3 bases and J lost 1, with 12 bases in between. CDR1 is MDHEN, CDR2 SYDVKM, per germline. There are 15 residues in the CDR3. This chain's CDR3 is CASSFTMTENTEAFI. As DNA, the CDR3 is TGTGCCAGCAGTTTCACCATGACAGAGAACACTGAAGCTTTCATT.

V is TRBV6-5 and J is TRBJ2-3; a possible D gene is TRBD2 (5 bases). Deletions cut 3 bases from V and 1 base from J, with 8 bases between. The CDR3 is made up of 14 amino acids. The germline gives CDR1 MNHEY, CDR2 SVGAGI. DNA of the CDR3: TGTGCCAGCAGTTATGGAGGTGGCACAGATACGCAGTATTTT. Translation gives CASSYGGGTDTQYF.

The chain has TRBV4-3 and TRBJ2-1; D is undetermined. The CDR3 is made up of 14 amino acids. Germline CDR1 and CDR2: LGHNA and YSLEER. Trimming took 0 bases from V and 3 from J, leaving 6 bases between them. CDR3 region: CASSQDLGYNEQFF. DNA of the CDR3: TGCGCCAGCAGCCAAGATCTGGGCTACAATGAGCAGTTCTTC.

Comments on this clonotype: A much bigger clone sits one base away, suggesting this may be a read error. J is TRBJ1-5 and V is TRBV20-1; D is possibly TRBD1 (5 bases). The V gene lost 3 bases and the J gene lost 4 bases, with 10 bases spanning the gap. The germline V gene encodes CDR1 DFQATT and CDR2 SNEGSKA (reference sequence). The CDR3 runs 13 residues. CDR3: CSASRGYNQPQHF. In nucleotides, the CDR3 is TGCAGTGCTAGTAGGGGTTATAATCAGCCCCAGCATTTT.

The CDR3 loop reads CASSWLGDTQYF. The CDR3 DNA reads as TGTGCCAGCAGCTGGCTGGGGGATACGCAGTATTTT. The genes are TRBV5-6 and TRBJ2-3; D is ambiguous. The V gene's germline CDR1 is SGHDT and CDR2 YYEEEE. This CDR3 is 12 amino acids long. Trimming took 3 bases from V and 6 from J, leaving 8 bases between them.

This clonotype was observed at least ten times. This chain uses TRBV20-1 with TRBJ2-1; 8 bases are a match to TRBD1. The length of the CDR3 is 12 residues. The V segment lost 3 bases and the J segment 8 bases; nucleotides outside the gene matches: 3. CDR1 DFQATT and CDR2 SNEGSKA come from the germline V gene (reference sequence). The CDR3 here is CSASAGGYEQFF. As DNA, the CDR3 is TGCAGTGCTAGCGCAGGGGGCTATGAGCAGTTCTTC.

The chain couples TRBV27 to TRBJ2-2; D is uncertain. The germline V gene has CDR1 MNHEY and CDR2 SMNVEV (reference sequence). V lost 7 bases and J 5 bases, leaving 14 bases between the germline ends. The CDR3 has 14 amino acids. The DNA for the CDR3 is TGTGCCAGCATCGACTTGCCGCGTACCGGGGAGCTGTTTTTT. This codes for CASIDLPRTGELFF.

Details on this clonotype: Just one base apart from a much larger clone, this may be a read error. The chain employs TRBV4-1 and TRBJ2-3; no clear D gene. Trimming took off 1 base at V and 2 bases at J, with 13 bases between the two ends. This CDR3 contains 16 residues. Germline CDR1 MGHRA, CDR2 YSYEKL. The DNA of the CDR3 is TGCGCCAGCAGCCAAGTGAGTACAGAGTTCACAGATACGCAGTATTTT. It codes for CASSQVSTEFTDTQYF.

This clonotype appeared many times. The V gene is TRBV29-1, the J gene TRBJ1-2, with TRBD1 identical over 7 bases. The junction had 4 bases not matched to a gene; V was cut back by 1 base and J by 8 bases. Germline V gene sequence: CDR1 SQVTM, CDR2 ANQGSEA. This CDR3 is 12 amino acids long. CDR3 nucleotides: TGCAGCGTTGAAGGACAGGGAAGAGGCTACACCTTC. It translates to CSVEGQGRGYTF.

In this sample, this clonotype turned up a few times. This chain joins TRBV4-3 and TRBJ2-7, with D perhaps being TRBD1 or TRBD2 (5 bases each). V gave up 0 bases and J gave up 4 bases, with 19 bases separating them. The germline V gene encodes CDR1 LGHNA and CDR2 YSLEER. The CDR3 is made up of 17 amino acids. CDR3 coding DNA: TGCGCCAGCAGCCAAGATCATCTTGGGACCGGAGAGTACGAGCAGTACTTC. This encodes CASSQDHLGTGEYEQYF.

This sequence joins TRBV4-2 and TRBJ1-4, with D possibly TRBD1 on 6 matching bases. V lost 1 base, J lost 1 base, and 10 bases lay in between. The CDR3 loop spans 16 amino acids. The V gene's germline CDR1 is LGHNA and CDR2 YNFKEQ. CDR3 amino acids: CASSQARTVTNEKLFF. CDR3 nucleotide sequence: TGTGCCAGCAGCCAAGCCCGGACAGTAACTAATGAAAAACTGTTTTTT.

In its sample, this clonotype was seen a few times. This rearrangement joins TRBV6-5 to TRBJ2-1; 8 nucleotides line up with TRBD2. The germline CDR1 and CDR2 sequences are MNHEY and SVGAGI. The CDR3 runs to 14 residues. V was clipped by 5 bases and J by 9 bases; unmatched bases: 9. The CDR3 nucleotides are TGTGCCAGCAGTCCCCCGGGACTAGTCGTTGAGCAGTTCTTC. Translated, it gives CASSPPGLVVEQFF.

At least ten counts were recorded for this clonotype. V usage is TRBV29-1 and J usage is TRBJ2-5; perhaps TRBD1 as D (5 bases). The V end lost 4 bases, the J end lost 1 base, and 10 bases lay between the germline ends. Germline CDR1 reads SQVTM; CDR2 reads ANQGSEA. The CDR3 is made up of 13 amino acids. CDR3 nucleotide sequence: TGCAGCGTTGTCTCTGGGGCCCAAGAGACCCAGTACTTC. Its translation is CSVVSGAQETQYF.

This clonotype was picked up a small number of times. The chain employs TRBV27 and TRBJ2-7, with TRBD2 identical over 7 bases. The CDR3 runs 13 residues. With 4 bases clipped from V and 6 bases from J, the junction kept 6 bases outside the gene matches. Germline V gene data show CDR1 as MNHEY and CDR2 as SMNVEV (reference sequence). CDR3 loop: CASSWRLASEQYF. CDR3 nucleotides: TGTGCCAGCAGTTGGAGACTAGCCAGCGAGCAGTACTTC.

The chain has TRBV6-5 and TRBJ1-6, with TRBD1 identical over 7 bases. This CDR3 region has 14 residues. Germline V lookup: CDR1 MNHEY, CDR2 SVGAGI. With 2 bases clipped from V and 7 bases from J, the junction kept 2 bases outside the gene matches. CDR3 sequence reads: CASSYGDSNSPLHF. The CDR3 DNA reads TGTGCCAGCAGTTACGGGGACAGCAATTCACCCCTCCACTTT.